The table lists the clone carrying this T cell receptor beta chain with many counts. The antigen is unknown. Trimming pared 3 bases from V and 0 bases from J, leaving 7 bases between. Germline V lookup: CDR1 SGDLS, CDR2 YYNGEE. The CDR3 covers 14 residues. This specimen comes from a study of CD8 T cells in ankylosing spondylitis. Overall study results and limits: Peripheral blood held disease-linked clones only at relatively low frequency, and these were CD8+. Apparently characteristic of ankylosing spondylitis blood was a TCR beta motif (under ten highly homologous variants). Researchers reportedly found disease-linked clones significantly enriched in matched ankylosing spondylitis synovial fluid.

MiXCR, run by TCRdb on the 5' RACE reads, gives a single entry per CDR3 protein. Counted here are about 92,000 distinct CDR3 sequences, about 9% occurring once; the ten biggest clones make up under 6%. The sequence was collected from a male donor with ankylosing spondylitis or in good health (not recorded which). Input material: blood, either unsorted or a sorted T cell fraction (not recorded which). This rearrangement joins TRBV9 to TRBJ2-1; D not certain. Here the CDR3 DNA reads TGTGCCAGCAGCGCCGAGAGCTCCTACAATGAGCAGTTCTTC. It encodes CASSAESSYNEQFF.